The table lists the clone carrying this T cell receptor beta chain with many counts. The target antigen is unknown. The study enrolled patients aged 18 to 65 with newly diagnosed hyperthyroidism of under 2 months' duration. Pregnant or lactating patients were excluded, as were those with uncontrolled infection or other autoimmune disease. The CDR3 regions of TCR beta were amplified from RNA transcripts. During a first-round RT-PCR of the TCR CDR3, the HTBI primer set was used. TCRdb recomputed calls from the multiplex PCR reads with MiXCR, one row per CDR3 protein. In the table there are more than 150,000 distinct CDR3 sequences, about 15% of which are singletons. The sample originates from a study of T cells in Graves' hyperthyroidism and ophthalmopathy. General study findings and limits: Most expanded thyroid clonotypes above 0.001 recurred in blood. Model-based prediction identified ophthalmopathy a median roughly 5.9 months prior to its onset.

The CDR3 is 15 amino acids. Germline CDR1 reads SGDLS; CDR2 reads YYNGEE. V lost 4 bases to trimming and J lost 0 bases, with 10 bases between them. Sequenced input: blood. The TCR was taken from a woman aged 45-59 years with Graves' hyperthyroidism. This chain links TRBV9 with TRBJ1-4; perhaps TRBD1 as D (5 bases). The CDR3 protein is CASSPTGPTNEKLFF. The CDR3 coding sequence is TGTGCCAGCAGCCCCACGGGGCCAACTAATGAAAAACTGTTTTTT.